This T cell receptor beta chain was captured in a study of blood T cell repertoires in COVID-19. About the study: Acute-phase and convalescent COVID-19 samples originated in the United States, Italy and Spain. In each case, the material was cDNA or gDNA derived from T cells, B-cell-depleted T cells, or PBMCs.

Original methodology: Amplifying reference gene primers gave estimates of nucleated cell counts. Clones were read by immunoSEQ multiplex PCR, and TCRdb kept only the in-frame ones, dropping some. From that table come the V and J calls and clone size; the DNA was used to work out D and trimming. The table lists about 88,000 clones, around 87% of them singletons, with roughly 14% in the top ten. The CDR3 covers 15 residues. Germline V gives CDR1 LNHDA, CDR2 SQIVND (reference sequence). V lost 5 bases and J lost 0, with 11 bases in between. The V gene is TRBV19, the J gene TRBJ2-1, with no clear D. This clonotype was sampled from a male donor with acute or convalescent COVID-19. The sequenced sample consisted of peripheral blood. The CDR3 loop reads CASSVTENSYNEQFF. The CDR3 DNA reads TGTGCCAGTAGTGTTACAGAAAACTCCTACAATGAGCAGTTCTTC.